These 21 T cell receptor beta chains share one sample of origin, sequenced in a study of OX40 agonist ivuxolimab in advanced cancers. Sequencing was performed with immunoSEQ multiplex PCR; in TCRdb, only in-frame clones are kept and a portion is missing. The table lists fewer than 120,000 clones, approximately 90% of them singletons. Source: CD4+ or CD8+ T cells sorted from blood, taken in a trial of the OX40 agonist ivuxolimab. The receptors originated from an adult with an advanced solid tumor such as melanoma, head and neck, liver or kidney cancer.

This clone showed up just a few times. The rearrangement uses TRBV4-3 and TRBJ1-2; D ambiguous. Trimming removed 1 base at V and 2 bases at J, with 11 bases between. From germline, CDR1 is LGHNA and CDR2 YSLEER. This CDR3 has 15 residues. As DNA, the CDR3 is TGCGCCAGCAGCCAAGGTGAGAGGGTGAACTATGGCTACACCTTC. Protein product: CASSQGERVNYGYTF.

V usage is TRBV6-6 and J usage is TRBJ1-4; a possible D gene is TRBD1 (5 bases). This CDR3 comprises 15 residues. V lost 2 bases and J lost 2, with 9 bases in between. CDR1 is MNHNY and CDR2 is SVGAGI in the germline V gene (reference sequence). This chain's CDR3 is CASSYGGSTNEKLFF. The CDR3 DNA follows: TGTGCCAGCAGTTACGGGGGGTCGACTAATGAAAAACTGTTTTTT.

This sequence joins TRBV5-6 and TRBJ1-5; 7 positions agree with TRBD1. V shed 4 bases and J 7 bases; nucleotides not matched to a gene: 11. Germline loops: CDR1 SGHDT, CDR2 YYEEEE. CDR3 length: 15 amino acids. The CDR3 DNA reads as TGTGCCAGCAGCCTGGGACAGTTCAGGGGGCAGCCCCAGCATTTT. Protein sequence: CASSLGQFRGQPQHF.

The CDR3 DNA sequence: TGTGCCAGCAGCTTAACAGCCCCGACGCAGTATTTT. Amino acids: CASSLTAPTQYF. This sequence joins TRBV7-3 and TRBJ2-3; D unresolved. Germline CDR1 is SGHTA and CDR2 is FQGTGA. The CDR3 runs to 12 residues. Trimming shortened V by 0 bases and J by 9 bases, and 7 bases separated the two germline ends.

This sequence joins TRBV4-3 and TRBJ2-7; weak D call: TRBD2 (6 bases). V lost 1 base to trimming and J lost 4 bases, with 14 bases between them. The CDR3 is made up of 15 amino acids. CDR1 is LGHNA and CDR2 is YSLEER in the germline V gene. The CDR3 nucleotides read TGCGCCAGCAGCCAAGGGGGGGATTTGCGGTACGAGCAGTACTTC. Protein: CASSQGGDLRYEQYF.

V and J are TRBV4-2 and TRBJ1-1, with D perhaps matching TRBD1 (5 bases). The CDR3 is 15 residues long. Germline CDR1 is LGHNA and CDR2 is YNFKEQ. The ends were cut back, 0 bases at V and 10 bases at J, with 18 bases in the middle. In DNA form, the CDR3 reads TGTGCCAGCAGCCAAGAGGGCCCAGGGACCGCCGGAGCTTTCTTT. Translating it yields CASSQEGPGTAGAFF.

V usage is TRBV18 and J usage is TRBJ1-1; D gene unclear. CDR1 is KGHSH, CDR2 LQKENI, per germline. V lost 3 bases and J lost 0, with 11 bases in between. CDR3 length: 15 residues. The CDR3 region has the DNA TGTGCCAGCTCACCCATCTCACAAATGAACACTGAAGCTTTCTTT. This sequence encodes CASSPISQMNTEAFF.

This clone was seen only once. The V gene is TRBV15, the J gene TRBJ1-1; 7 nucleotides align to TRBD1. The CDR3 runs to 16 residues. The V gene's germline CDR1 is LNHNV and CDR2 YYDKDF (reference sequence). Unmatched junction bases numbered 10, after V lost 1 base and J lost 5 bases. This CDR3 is CATSRGYRGTGTEAFF. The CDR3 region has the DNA TGTGCCACCAGCAGAGGCTACAGGGGCACGGGGACTGAAGCTTTCTTT. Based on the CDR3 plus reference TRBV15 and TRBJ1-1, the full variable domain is DAMVIQNPRYQVTQFGKPVTLSCSQTLNHNVMYWYQQKSSQAPKLLFHYYDKDFNNEADTPDNFQSRRPNTSFCFLDIRSPGLGDTAMYLCATSRGYRGTGTEAFFGQGTRLTVV.

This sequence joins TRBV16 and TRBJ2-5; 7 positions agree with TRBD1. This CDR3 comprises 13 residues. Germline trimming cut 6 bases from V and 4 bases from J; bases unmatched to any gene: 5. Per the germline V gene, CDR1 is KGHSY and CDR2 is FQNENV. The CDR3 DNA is TGTGCCAGCAGAGGGGGCGCGCGAGAGACCCAGTACTTC. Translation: CASRGGARETQYF.

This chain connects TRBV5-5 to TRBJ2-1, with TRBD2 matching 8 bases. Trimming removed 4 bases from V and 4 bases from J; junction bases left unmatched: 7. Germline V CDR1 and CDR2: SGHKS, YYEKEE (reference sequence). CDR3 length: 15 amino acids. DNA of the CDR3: TGTGCCAGCAGCCCGCTAGCGGGCCAATACAATGAGCAGTTCTTC. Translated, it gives CASSPLAGQYNEQFF.

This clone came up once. DNA of the CDR3: TGCGCCAGCAGCCCATCTGACAGGAATGGCTACACCTTC. Residues: CASSPSDRNGYTF. The rearrangement joins TRBV5-1 to TRBJ1-2; TRBD1 might be the D (6 bases). There are 13 residues in the CDR3. Germline V gives CDR1 SGHRS, CDR2 YFSETQ. Trimming pared 4 bases from V and 6 bases from J, leaving 13 bases between.

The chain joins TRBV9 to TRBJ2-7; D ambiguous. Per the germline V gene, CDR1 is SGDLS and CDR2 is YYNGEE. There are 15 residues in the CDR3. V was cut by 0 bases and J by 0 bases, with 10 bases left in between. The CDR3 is CASSVGPESSYEQYF. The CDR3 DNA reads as TGTGCCAGCAGCGTAGGTCCAGAAAGCTCCTACGAGCAGTACTTC.

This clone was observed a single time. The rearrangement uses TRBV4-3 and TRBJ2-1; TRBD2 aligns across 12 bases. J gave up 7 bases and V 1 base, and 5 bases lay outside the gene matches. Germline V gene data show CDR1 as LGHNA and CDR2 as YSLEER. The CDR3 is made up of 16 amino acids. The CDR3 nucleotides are TGCGCCAGCAGCCAAGGTCTAGCGGGAGGGTTTAATGAGCAGTTCTTC. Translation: CASSQGLAGGFNEQFF.

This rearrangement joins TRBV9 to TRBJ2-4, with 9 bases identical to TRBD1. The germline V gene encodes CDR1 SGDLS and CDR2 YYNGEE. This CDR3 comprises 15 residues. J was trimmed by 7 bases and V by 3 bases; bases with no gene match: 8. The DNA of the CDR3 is TGTGCCAGCAGCGCTTCGACAGGGGGAGGGAACATTCAGTACTTC. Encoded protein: CASSASTGGGNIQYF.

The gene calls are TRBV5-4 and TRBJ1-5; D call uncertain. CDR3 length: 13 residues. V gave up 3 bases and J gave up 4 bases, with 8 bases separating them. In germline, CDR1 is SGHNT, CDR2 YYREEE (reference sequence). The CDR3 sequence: CASSSDPNQPQHF. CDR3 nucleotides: TGTGCCAGCAGCTCGGACCCTAATCAGCCCCAGCATTTT. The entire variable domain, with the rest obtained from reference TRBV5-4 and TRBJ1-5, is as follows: ETGVTQSPTHLIKTRGQQVTLRCSSQSGHNTVSWYQQALGQGPQFIFQYYREEENGRGNFPPRFSGLQFPNYSSELNVNALELDDSALYLCASSSDPNQPQHFGDGTRLSIL.

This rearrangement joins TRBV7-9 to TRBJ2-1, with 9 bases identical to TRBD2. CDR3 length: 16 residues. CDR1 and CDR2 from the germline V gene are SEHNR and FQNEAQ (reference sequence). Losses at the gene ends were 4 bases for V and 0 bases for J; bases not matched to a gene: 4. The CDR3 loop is CASSSSGMSSYNEQFF. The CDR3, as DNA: TGTGCCAGCAGCTCTAGCGGGATGAGCTCCTACAATGAGCAGTTCTTC.

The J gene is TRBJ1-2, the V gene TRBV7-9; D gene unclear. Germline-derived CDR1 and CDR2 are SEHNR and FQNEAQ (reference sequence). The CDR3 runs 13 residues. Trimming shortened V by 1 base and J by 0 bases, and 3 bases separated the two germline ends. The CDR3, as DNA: TGTGCCAGCAGCTTAGACTCTAACTATGGCTACACCTTC. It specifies CASSLDSNYGYTF.

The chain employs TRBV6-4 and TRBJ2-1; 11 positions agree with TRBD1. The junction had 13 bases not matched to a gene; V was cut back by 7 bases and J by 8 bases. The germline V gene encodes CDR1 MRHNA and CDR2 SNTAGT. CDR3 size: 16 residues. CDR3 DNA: TGTGCCAGCACCGGTGGCGGGACAGGGGGGAGTGATGAGCAGTTCTTC. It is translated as CASTGGGTGGSDEQFF.

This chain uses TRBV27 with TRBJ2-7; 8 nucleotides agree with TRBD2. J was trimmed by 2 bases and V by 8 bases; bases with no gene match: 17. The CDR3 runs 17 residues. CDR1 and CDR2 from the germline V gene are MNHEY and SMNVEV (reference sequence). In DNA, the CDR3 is TGTGCCAGCTACTCACGCGCCGGGGGGGCCAAAGCCTACGAGCAGTACTTC. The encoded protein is CASYSRAGGAKAYEQYF.

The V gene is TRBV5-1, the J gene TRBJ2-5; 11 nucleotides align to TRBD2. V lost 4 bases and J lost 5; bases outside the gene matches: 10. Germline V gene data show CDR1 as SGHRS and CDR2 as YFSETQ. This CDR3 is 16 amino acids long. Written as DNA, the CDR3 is TGCGCCAGCAGCCCGACCCTAGCGGGAGGTGGCGAGACCCAGTACTTC. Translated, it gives CASSPTLAGGGETQYF.

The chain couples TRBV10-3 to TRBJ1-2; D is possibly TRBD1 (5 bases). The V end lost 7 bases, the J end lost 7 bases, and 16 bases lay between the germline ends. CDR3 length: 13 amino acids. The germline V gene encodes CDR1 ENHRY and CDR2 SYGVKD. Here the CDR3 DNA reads TGTGCCATCACCCGGGGGGGATACGGTGGCTACACCTTC. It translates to CAITRGGYGGYTF.